This T cell receptor (beta chain) is from a study of T cell responses to AZD1222 COVID-19 vaccine. Trimming cost V 7 bases and J 6 bases; bases outside gene matches: 10. The CDR3 covers 15 residues. CDR1 is SNHLY and CDR2 is FYNNEI in the germline V gene. Method: immunoSEQ multiplex PCR; TCRdb's copy keeps in-frame clones and lacks some. The sample records roughly 130,000 clones, roughly 94% being singletons. The sequence derives from an adult in good health. The chain combines TRBV2 with TRBJ1-5; 9 bases are shared with TRBD1. The material was peripheral blood, obtained on day 0 of AZD1222 vaccination. The chain's CDR3 is CASNWGQGDTQPQHF. CDR3 nucleotides: TGTGCCAGCAACTGGGGACAGGGAGACACTCAGCCCCAGCATTTT. The whole variable domain, filled in from reference TRBV2 and TRBJ1-5, reads EPEVTQTPSHQVTQMGQEVILRCVPISNHLYFYWYRQILGQKVEFLVSFYNNEISEKSEIFDDQFSVERPDGSNFTLKIRSTKLEDSAMYFCASNWGQGDTQPQHFGDGTRLSIL.